This entry lists 24 T cell receptor beta chains sequenced from one sample in a study of brain T cells in children with intractable seizures. Assay used: immunoSEQ multiplex PCR; TCRdb lists only in-frame clones, some missing. The sample contains 110,000 or so clones, 94% of which appear only once. The source material was peripheral blood, sampled at surgery. The receptors originated from a boy in the first two years of life with hemimegalencephaly and intractable seizures.

The CDR3 here is CASSLGQALGEKLFF. The CDR3 DNA sequence: TGCGCCAGCAGCCTTGGACAGGCGCTAGGGGAAAAACTGTTTTTT. The chain employs TRBV4-1 and TRBJ1-4, with 7 bases fitting TRBD1. The ends lost 4 bases at V and 8 bases at J; junction bases unmatched: 10. The CDR3 sequence is 15 residues long. Germline V gives CDR1 MGHRA, CDR2 YSYEKL.

This clone has only one observation. The chain has TRBV27 and TRBJ2-3, with 8 bases identical to TRBD2. Germline V CDR1 and CDR2: MNHEY, SMNVEV (reference sequence). Unmatched junction bases numbered 5, after V lost 3 bases and J lost 6 bases. The CDR3 loop spans 14 amino acids. CDR3 in DNA: TGTGCCAGCAGTTTTTCCGGGAGGGCCGATACGCAGTATTTT. Encoded protein: CASSFSGRADTQYF.

The V call is TRBV7-3, the J call TRBJ2-3, with 11 bases fitting TRBD2. V gave up 2 bases and J gave up 2 bases; unmatched junction bases: 3. The CDR3 sequence is 16 residues long. Germline V gene lookup returns CDR1 SGHTA and CDR2 FQGTGA. The CDR3 DNA follows: TGTGCCAGCAGCTTACTTAGCGGGAGGGCCACAGATACGCAGTATTTT. Translation gives CASSLLSGRATDTQYF.

In this sample, this clone turned up once. This rearrangement joins TRBV10-3 to TRBJ2-2, with 11 bases lining up with TRBD2. This CDR3 is 17 amino acids long. Losses at the gene ends were 4 bases for V and 3 bases for J; bases not matched to a gene: 7. Per the germline V gene, CDR1 is ENHRY and CDR2 is SYGVKD. The CDR3 DNA reads as TGTGCCATCAGTGGGTTACTAGCGGGAGATCACACCGGGGAGCTGTTTTTT. Translation gives CAISGLLAGDHTGELFF.

The CDR3 DNA follows: TGCGCCAGCAGCCCCCTGGGTCCCACAGATACGCAGTATTTT. It translates to CASSPLGPTDTQYF. The chain has TRBV5-1 and TRBJ2-3; D is unclear. The V gene lost 4 bases and the J gene lost 2 bases, with 11 bases spanning the gap. The germline V gene has CDR1 SGHRS and CDR2 YFSETQ. The CDR3 is 14 residues long.

The J gene is TRBJ2-1, the V gene TRBV4-2; D may be TRBD2 (5 bases). The germline CDR1 and CDR2 sequences are LGHNA and YNFKEQ. V was clipped by 0 bases and J by 6 bases, with 12 bases between them. The CDR3 contains 15 residues. The CDR3 loop reads CASSQDSSEINEQFF. As DNA, the CDR3 is TGTGCCAGCAGCCAAGACAGTAGCGAGATCAATGAGCAGTTCTTC.

V and J are TRBV27 and TRBJ2-7; a weak D match, TRBD2 (7 bases). CDR1 and CDR2 (germline): MNHEY, SMNVEV (reference sequence). V shed 8 bases and J shed 7 bases, with 18 bases lying between them. The CDR3 loop spans 13 amino acids. The chain's CDR3 is CASGWGGGTEQYF. CDR3 sequence (DNA): TGTGCCAGCGGCTGGGGGGGCGGGACGGAGCAGTACTTC.

The rearrangement joins TRBV7-3 to TRBJ2-5; 8 nucleotides match TRBD2. The V and J ends lost 4 bases and 4 bases, in that order; junction bases with no gene match: 8. Germline V lookup: CDR1 SGHTA, CDR2 FQGTGA. The CDR3 loop spans 15 amino acids. The CDR3 region is CASSYQAGVTETQYF. The CDR3 nucleotides read TGTGCCAGCAGCTACCAAGCGGGAGTAACAGAGACCCAGTACTTC.

The chain links TRBV5-4 to TRBJ2-1; TRBD2 matches at 7 bases. The CDR3 runs 16 residues. With 1 base clipped from V and 1 base from J, the junction kept 5 bases outside the gene matches. In germline, CDR1 is SGHNT, CDR2 YYREEE (reference sequence). In DNA form, the CDR3 reads TGTGCCAGCAGCTTGAGGGCGGGACTATCCTACAATGAGCAGTTCTTC. This gives the protein CASSLRAGLSYNEQFF.

The rearrangement joins TRBV6-1 to TRBJ2-7; the match to TRBD1 covers 10 bases. Trimming removed 1 base from V and 3 bases from J; junction bases left unmatched: 0. The CDR3 runs to 14 residues. Germline V gene data show CDR1 as MNHNS and CDR2 as SASEGT. The CDR3 is CASSEGTGGYEQYF. The CDR3 coding sequence is TGTGCCAGCAGTGAAGGGACAGGGGGCTACGAGCAGTACTTC.

This sequence joins TRBV7-3 and TRBJ1-4, with 8 bases that match TRBD1. Per the germline V gene, CDR1 is SGHTA and CDR2 is FQGTGA. This CDR3 is 17 amino acids long. Germline trimming cut 3 bases from V and 4 bases from J; bases unmatched to any gene: 10. DNA of the CDR3: TGTGCCAGCAGCTTCCCTCGATACAGGGGGGATAATGAAAAACTGTTTTTT. Translated: CASSFPRYRGDNEKLFF.

The V gene is TRBV10-3, the J gene TRBJ2-3; D is uncertain. Germline assignment: CDR1 ENHRY and CDR2 SYGVKD. Deletions cut 4 bases from V and 1 base from J, with 12 bases between. The CDR3 consists of 15 residues. For the CDR3, the DNA is TGTGCCATCAGTGGTGATTGGCCTCGCACAGATACGCAGTATTTT. This gives the protein CAISGDWPRTDTQYF.

The chain joins TRBV6-5 to TRBJ2-7; tentatively, D is TRBD1 (6 bases). The germline CDR1 and CDR2 sequences are MNHEY and SVGAGI. The V and J ends lost 2 bases and 2 bases respectively, with 7 bases between them. The CDR3 extends over 13 amino acids. As DNA, the CDR3 is TGTGCCAGCAGTTACCAGGGGCCCTACGAGCAGTACTTC. Translating it yields CASSYQGPYEQYF.

V and J are TRBV25-1 and TRBJ2-7; D is perhaps TRBD2 (5 bases). The CDR3 runs to 15 residues. Germline lookup yields CDR1 MGHDK and CDR2 SYGVNS. V was trimmed by 4 bases and J by 3 bases, leaving 16 bases between them. CDR3 protein: CASSARTGGLYEQYF. In nucleotides, the CDR3 is TGTGCCAGCAGTGCCCGGACTGGCGGTCTCTACGAGCAGTACTTC.

The chain employs TRBV5-1 and TRBJ2-3; 10 bases align to TRBD2. This CDR3 has 15 residues. Germline CDR1 SGHRS, CDR2 YFSETQ. V was clipped by 5 bases and J by 3 bases; unmatched bases: 6. CDR3 residues: CASRSTGLATDTQYF. The CDR3 nucleotides read TGCGCCAGCAGGTCTACGGGACTAGCGACAGATACGCAGTATTTT.

For this clone: The identical CDR3 is also encoded by other nucleotide sequences in the sample. The chain carries TRBV5-1 and TRBJ2-7; D is ambiguous. The length of the CDR3 is 12 residues. V lost 0 bases to trimming and J lost 4 bases, with 5 bases between them. The germline CDR1 and CDR2 sequences are SGHRS and YFSETQ. CDR3 in amino acids: CASSLDLYEQYF. DNA for the CDR3: TGCGCCAGCAGCTTGGACCTATACGAGCAGTACTTC.

V usage is TRBV3-1 (or the pseudogene TRBV3-2) and J usage is TRBJ1-5, with D maybe TRBD1 (5 bases). Germline V gives CDR1 LGHDT, CDR2 YNNKEL (reference sequence). Trimming removed 1 base at V and 2 bases at J, with 9 bases between. The CDR3 spans 15 residues. DNA of the CDR3: TGTGCCAGCAGCCAAGCAAAGGGACGCAATCAGCCCCAGCATTTT. It codes for CASSQAKGRNQPQHF.

The chain links TRBV5-5 to TRBJ2-7; maybe TRBD1 (5 bases). The CDR3 sequence is 12 residues long. The V and J ends lost 7 bases and 3 bases respectively, with 11 bases between them. The germline gives CDR1 SGHKS, CDR2 YYEKEE (reference sequence). The CDR3 protein is CASLTANYEQYF. The DNA of the CDR3 is TGTGCCAGCCTGACAGCCAACTACGAGCAGTACTTC. Variable domain in full (rest from reference TRBV5-5 and TRBJ2-7): DAGVTQSPTHLIKTRGQQVTLRCSPISGHKSVSWYQQVLGQGPQFIFQYYEKEERGRGNFPDRFSARQFPNYSSELNVNALLLGDSALYLCASLTANYEQYFGPGTRLTVT.

The CDR3 DNA sequence: TGTGCCAGCAGCAAAGGGGGCGGGGTAGATCAGCCCCAGCATTTT. It specifies CASSKGGGVDQPQHF. The rearrangement uses TRBV21-1 and TRBJ1-5. TRBV21-1 counts as a pseudogene. The CDR3 length is 15 residues.

This clone was seen a handful of times. The identical CDR3 is also encoded by other nucleotide sequences in the sample. The rearrangement joins TRBV27 to TRBJ1-5, with D perhaps TRBD1 (6 bases). Looked up from germline, CDR1 is MNHEY and CDR2 is SMNVEV (reference sequence). The V and J ends lost 3 bases and 4 bases respectively, with 10 bases between them. The CDR3 extends over 14 amino acids. The CDR3 protein is CASSFGGRNQPQHF. CDR3 DNA sequence: TGTGCCAGCAGTTTCGGGGGGCGGAATCAGCCCCAGCATTTT.

The V call is TRBV5-6, the J call TRBJ2-7, with 9 bases matching TRBD2. CDR3 size: 16 residues. V trimming: 0 bases; J trimming: 6 bases; junction bases outside the gene matches: 10. Germline V CDR1 and CDR2: SGHDT, YYEEEE. The chain's CDR3 is CASSLGAGLALSEQYF. CDR3 nucleotide sequence: TGTGCCAGCAGCTTGGGGGCGGGACTAGCCCTTTCCGAGCAGTACTTC.

The chain links TRBV7-6 to TRBJ2-7, with TRBD1 as a possible D gene (5 bases). Trimming pared 5 bases from V and 0 bases from J, leaving 20 bases between. Germline lookup yields CDR1 SGHVS and CDR2 FNYEAQ. The CDR3 extends over 17 amino acids. CDR3 protein: CASSPYGTTASSYEQYF. The CDR3 bases are TGTGCCAGCAGCCCGTATGGTACGACAGCAAGCTCCTACGAGCAGTACTTC.

This clone has a single count. This chain joins TRBV6-5 and TRBJ2-7, with 7 bases that match TRBD2. With 5 bases clipped from V and 6 bases from J, the junction kept 10 bases outside the gene matches. CDR3 size: 14 residues. From germline, CDR1 is MNHEY and CDR2 SVGAGI. The DNA for the CDR3 is TGTGCCAGCAGTAACGTGCCGGGGGAGGGCGAGCAGTACTTC. This encodes CASSNVPGEGEQYF.

The chain employs TRBV7-2 and TRBJ2-7, with a weak D call TRBD2 (6 bases). In germline, CDR1 is SGHTA, CDR2 FQGNSA. The CDR3 is 15 amino acids. The V end lost 1 base, the J end lost 1 base, and 11 bases lay between the germline ends. CDR3 coding DNA: TGTGCCAGCAGCTTAGTTGGAGCGGGTTCCTACGAGCAGTACTTC. Residues: CASSLVGAGSYEQYF.